This T cell receptor beta chain was found in a study of blood T cells in healthy people across ages. PBMCs numbering at least 7 million were isolated per sample. Of note for this clonotype: Its antigen is still unknown.

Study-wide points: Because donor CMV status was unknown, expanded clonotype changes were possibly confounded.

The CDR3 runs 13 residues. CDR1 is SGHTA, CDR2 FQGNSA, per germline. Between the trimmed V and J ends, which lost 0 bases and 5 bases, there was a span of 6 bases. A sample-barcoded 5' primer and a J-beta primer mix were used in a second PCR of roughly 6 to 12 cycles. Every molecule of cDNA carried a tag from a template-switch adaptor with 12 random nucleotides. TCRdb re-called the 5' RACE reads with MiXCR, one entry per CDR3 protein. Here the sample spans 2 million or so distinct CDR3 sequences, roughly 50% being singletons. The TCR comes from a woman aged 40 to 50 in good health. The sequenced material came from blood. The chain employs TRBV7-2 and TRBJ2-3; D call uncertain. CDR3 residues: CASSLAKIDTQYF. The CDR3 DNA reads TGTGCCAGCAGCTTAGCGAAAATAGATACGCAGTATTTT.